This is a list of T cell receptor beta chains from one sample in a study of T cell responses to AZD1222 COVID-19 vaccine. The method was immunoSEQ multiplex PCR; TCRdb's version includes in-frame clones alone and lacks a portion of them. The sample includes 200,000 or so clones, roughly 92% of them seen just once. Here the sequenced sample was peripheral blood, taken 28 days after the second AZD1222 dose. The receptors were gathered from an adult who received the AZD1222 COVID-19 vaccine. CDR3s include the opening cysteine and the closing phenylalanine or tryptophan. Fields, in order: D gene, clone size, J gene, CDR3 length, V gene, CDR3 protein, CDR3 DNA. The D gene is left open where the match is weak. The size of a clone is reported for some rows only, either as once, few or many, or as a class for expanded clones.

D gene: TRBD2; clone size: few; J gene: TRBJ2-5; CDR3 length: 15; V gene: TRBV7-9; CDR3 protein: CASSLFSGGEKTQYF; CDR3 DNA: TGTGCCAGCAGCTTATTTAGCGGGGGGGAGAAGACCCAGTACTTC
D gene: -; clone size: -; J gene: TRBJ1-1; CDR3 length: 14; V gene: TRBV2; CDR3 protein: CASSEREWNTEAFF; CDR3 DNA: TGTGCCAGCAGTGAAAGGGAGTGGAACACTGAAGCTTTCTTT
D gene: TRBD1; clone size: -; J gene: TRBJ1-2; CDR3 length: 14; V gene: TRBV7-3; CDR3 protein: CASSSGTGDYGYTF; CDR3 DNA: TGTGCCAGCAGCTCAGGGACAGGGGACTATGGCTACACCTTC
D gene: -; clone size: -; J gene: TRBJ1-1; CDR3 length: 15; V gene: TRBV9; CDR3 protein: CASSVGLGQSTEAFF; CDR3 DNA: TGTGCCAGCAGCGTAGGTCTCGGACAGTCCACTGAAGCTTTCTTT
D gene: -; clone size: -; J gene: TRBJ1-3; CDR3 length: 13; V gene: TRBV9; CDR3 protein: CASSGTAGNTIYF; CDR3 DNA: TGTGCCAGCAGCGGGACAGCTGGAAACACCATATATTTT
D gene: -; clone size: -; J gene: TRBJ2-1; CDR3 length: 14; V gene: TRBV15; CDR3 protein: CATSSYRGGDEQFF; CDR3 DNA: TGTGCCACCAGCAGTTACAGGGGAGGGGATGAGCAGTTCTTC
D gene: -; clone size: -; J gene: TRBJ2-1; CDR3 length: 13; V gene: TRBV25-1; CDR3 protein: CASSPKSGNEQFF; CDR3 DNA: TGTGCCAGCAGCCCCAAGTCCGGGAATGAGCAGTTCTTC
D gene: TRBD1; clone size: -; J gene: TRBJ1-6; CDR3 length: 15; V gene: TRBV6-5; CDR3 protein: CASSPGGTYNSPLHF; CDR3 DNA: TGTGCCAGCAGCCCAGGGGGGACTTATAATTCACCCCTCCACTTT
D gene: -; clone size: -; J gene: TRBJ2-1; CDR3 length: 13; V gene: TRBV12-3/TRBV12-4; CDR3 protein: CASRGLGYNEQFF; CDR3 DNA: TGTGCCAGCAGGGGACTGGGGTACAATGAGCAGTTCTTC
D gene: -; clone size: -; J gene: TRBJ2-1; CDR3 length: 15; V gene: TRBV28; CDR3 protein: CASSPIGKGDNEQFF; CDR3 DNA: TGTGCCAGCAGCCCCATAGGGAAGGGGGACAATGAGCAGTTCTTC
D gene: -; clone size: -; J gene: TRBJ2-1; CDR3 length: 15; V gene: TRBV5-5; CDR3 protein: CASSLLKGPKNEQFF; CDR3 DNA: TGTGCCAGCAGCTTACTCAAGGGGCCGAAAAATGAGCAGTTCTTC
D gene: TRBD1; clone size: -; J gene: TRBJ1-4; CDR3 length: 19; V gene: TRBV3-1/TRBV3-2; CDR3 protein: CASSLDTTGGQTLTEKLFF; CDR3 DNA: TGTGCCAGCAGCCTGGATACTACAGGGGGCCAAACCCTTACTGAAAAACTGTTTTTT
D gene: -; clone size: -; J gene: TRBJ2-7; CDR3 length: 14; V gene: TRBV5-4; CDR3 protein: CASSPASGRYEQYF; CDR3 DNA: TGTGCCAGCAGTCCTGCGTCGGGCCGGTACGAGCAGTACTTC
D gene: -; clone size: -; J gene: TRBJ1-1; CDR3 length: 14; V gene: TRBV6-2/TRBV6-3; CDR3 protein: CASSYGTQMAEAFF; CDR3 DNA: TGTGCCAGCAGTTACGGAACACAGATGGCTGAAGCTTTCTTT
D gene: -; clone size: -; J gene: TRBJ1-2; CDR3 length: 15; V gene: TRBV2; CDR3 protein: CASSPTDRPNYGYTF; CDR3 DNA: TGTGCCAGCAGTCCTACGGACAGACCTAACTATGGCTACACCTTC
D gene: -; clone size: -; J gene: TRBJ1-2; CDR3 length: 13; V gene: TRBV18; CDR3 protein: CASSPRAGEGYTF; CDR3 DNA: TGTGCCAGCTCACCACGCGCAGGGGAGGGCTACACCTTC
D gene: -; clone size: -; J gene: TRBJ1-2; CDR3 length: 13; V gene: TRBV27; CDR3 protein: CASSPTVNYGYTF; CDR3 DNA: TGTGCCAGCAGTCCGACAGTCAACTATGGCTACACCTTC
D gene: -; clone size: -; J gene: TRBJ1-6; CDR3 length: 15; V gene: TRBV27; CDR3 protein: CASRSWTASNSPLHF; CDR3 DNA: TGTGCCAGCAGATCGTGGACGGCCTCAAATTCACCCCTCCACTTT
D gene: -; clone size: -; J gene: TRBJ1-1; CDR3 length: 15; V gene: TRBV9; CDR3 protein: CASSEGHAMNTEAFF; CDR3 DNA: TGTGCCAGCAGCGAGGGACATGCGATGAACACTGAAGCTTTCTTT
D gene: -; clone size: -; J gene: TRBJ1-6; CDR3 length: 16; V gene: TRBV9; CDR3 protein: CASSVASQFGNSPLHF; CDR3 DNA: TGTGCCAGCAGCGTAGCTTCACAGTTCGGGAATTCACCCCTCCACTTT
D gene: -; clone size: -; J gene: TRBJ1-5; CDR3 length: 16; V gene: TRBV6-1; CDR3 protein: CASSGGTPYSNQPQHF; CDR3 DNA: TGTGCCAGCAGTGGGGGGACCCCCTATAGCAATCAGCCCCAGCATTTT
D gene: TRBD1; clone size: -; J gene: TRBJ1-2; CDR3 length: 16; V gene: TRBV7-2; CDR3 protein: CASGTQTGGLNYGYTF; CDR3 DNA: TGTGCCAGCGGGACCCAAACAGGGGGCCTCAACTATGGCTACACCTTC
D gene: -; clone size: -; J gene: TRBJ1-1; CDR3 length: 14; V gene: TRBV7-2; CDR3 protein: CASSSPSGQPVPFF; CDR3 DNA: TGTGCCAGCAGCTCCCCGTCCGGTCAGCCGGTGCCTTTCTTT
D gene: -; clone size: -; J gene: TRBJ1-3; CDR3 length: 15; V gene: TRBV9; CDR3 protein: CASSVEGRAGNTIYF; CDR3 DNA: TGTGCCAGCAGCGTAGAGGGTCGAGCAGGAAACACCATATATTTT
D gene: TRBD1; clone size: -; J gene: TRBJ1-2; CDR3 length: 15; V gene: TRBV19; CDR3 protein: CASRSMWQGDYGYTF; CDR3 DNA: TGTGCCAGTAGAAGTATGTGGCAGGGGGATTATGGCTACACCTTC
D gene: -; clone size: -; J gene: TRBJ2-2; CDR3 length: 16; V gene: TRBV6-5; CDR3 protein: CASSSRLGAGTGELFF; CDR3 DNA: TGTGCCAGCAGTTCACGGCTAGGGGCTGGCACCGGGGAGCTGTTTTTT
D gene: TRBD2; clone size: few; J gene: TRBJ2-7; CDR3 length: 16; V gene: TRBV5-4; CDR3 protein: CASSWTSGGATYEQYF; CDR3 DNA: TGTGCCAGCAGCTGGACTAGCGGGGGGGCCACCTACGAGCAGTACTTC
D gene: TRBD1; clone size: -; J gene: TRBJ1-2; CDR3 length: 17; V gene: TRBV7-2; CDR3 protein: CASSPQGGTGGSYGYTF; CDR3 DNA: TGTGCCAGCAGCCCCCAGGGTGGGACAGGGGGCAGTTATGGCTACACCTTC
D gene: -; clone size: -; J gene: TRBJ1-1; CDR3 length: 13; V gene: TRBV10-3; CDR3 protein: CAISRQANTEAFF; CDR3 DNA: TGTGCCATCAGTAGACAGGCGAACACTGAAGCTTTCTTT
D gene: -; clone size: -; J gene: TRBJ1-1; CDR3 length: 16; V gene: TRBV5-6; CDR3 protein: CASSLGVGGASTEAFF; CDR3 DNA: TGTGCCAGCAGCCTCGGGGTTGGGGGCGCCAGCACTGAAGCTTTCTTT
D gene: -; clone size: -; J gene: TRBJ2-5; CDR3 length: 13; V gene: TRBV24-1; CDR3 protein: CATSEPPGETQYF; CDR3 DNA: TGTGCCACCAGTGAACCTCCCGGGGAGACCCAGTACTTC
D gene: -; clone size: -; J gene: TRBJ2-3; CDR3 length: 17; V gene: TRBV9; CDR3 protein: CASSINPGHTSTDTQYF; CDR3 DNA: TGTGCCAGCAGCATAAATCCGGGACATACAAGCACAGATACGCAGTATTTT
D gene: -; clone size: -; J gene: TRBJ1-5; CDR3 length: 17; V gene: TRBV7-9; CDR3 protein: CASSLAGTPVNDQPQHF; CDR3 DNA: TGTGCCAGCAGCTTGGCCGGGACACCCGTGAACGATCAGCCCCAGCATTTT
D gene: -; clone size: -; J gene: TRBJ1-4; CDR3 length: 13; V gene: TRBV12-3/TRBV12-4; CDR3 protein: CASTSGPVEKLFF; CDR3 DNA: TGTGCCAGCACCTCAGGACCTGTAGAAAAACTGTTTTTT
D gene: -; clone size: -; J gene: TRBJ1-1; CDR3 length: 13; V gene: TRBV7-9; CDR3 protein: CASSLEAVSEAFF; CDR3 DNA: TGTGCCAGCAGCTTAGAGGCAGTAAGTGAAGCTTTCTTT
D gene: -; clone size: -; J gene: TRBJ2-2; CDR3 length: 15; V gene: TRBV3-1/TRBV3-2; CDR3 protein: CASSQGVPETGELFF; CDR3 DNA: TGTGCCAGCAGCCAAGGCGTCCCTGAAACCGGGGAGCTGTTTTTT
D gene: -; clone size: -; J gene: TRBJ1-3; CDR3 length: 15; V gene: TRBV3-1/TRBV3-2; CDR3 protein: CASSQDSGTGNTIYF; CDR3 DNA: TGTGCCAGCAGCCAAGATTCCGGGACTGGGAACACCATATATTTT
D gene: -; clone size: once; J gene: TRBJ2-3; CDR3 length: 17; V gene: TRBV3-1/TRBV3-2; CDR3 protein: CASSQWVGSGFTDTQYF; CDR3 DNA: TGTGCCAGCAGCCAGTGGGTGGGTAGCGGATTCACAGATACGCAGTATTTT
D gene: -; clone size: -; J gene: TRBJ1-6; CDR3 length: 15; V gene: TRBV6-1; CDR3 protein: CASSEGQVGNSPLHF; CDR3 DNA: TGTGCCAGCAGTGAAGGTCAGGTCGGTAATTCACCCCTCCACTTT
D gene: -; clone size: -; J gene: TRBJ2-7; CDR3 length: 13; V gene: TRBV6-6; CDR3 protein: CASSYPASYEQYF; CDR3 DNA: TGTGCCAGCAGTTACCCCGCCAGCTACGAGCAGTACTTC
D gene: -; clone size: -; J gene: TRBJ2-2; CDR3 length: 13; V gene: TRBV2; CDR3 protein: CASSEAQGVGLFF; CDR3 DNA: TGTGCCAGCAGTGAAGCGCAAGGGGTAGGGCTGTTTTTT
D gene: -; clone size: -; J gene: TRBJ1-2; CDR3 length: 11; V gene: TRBV27; CDR3 protein: CASSSGYGYTF; CDR3 DNA: TGTGCCAGCAGTTCAGGGTATGGCTACACCTTC
D gene: -; clone size: -; J gene: TRBJ1-1; CDR3 length: 14; V gene: TRBV27; CDR3 protein: CASSPVTMNTEAFF; CDR3 DNA: TGTGCCAGCAGTCCGGTTACGATGAACACTGAAGCTTTCTTT
D gene: TRBD2; clone size: -; J gene: TRBJ2-1; CDR3 length: 16; V gene: TRBV5-1; CDR3 protein: CASSPGGLAGSNEQFF; CDR3 DNA: TGCGCCAGCAGCCCGGGGGGACTAGCGGGGAGCAATGAGCAGTTCTTC
D gene: -; clone size: -; J gene: TRBJ1-4; CDR3 length: 14; V gene: TRBV6-5; CDR3 protein: CASSPWGGMEKLFF; CDR3 DNA: TGTGCCAGCAGCCCCTGGGGAGGGATGGAAAAACTGTTTTTT
D gene: TRBD2; clone size: -; J gene: TRBJ2-2; CDR3 length: 17; V gene: TRBV9; CDR3 protein: CASSVASGGSSTGELFF; CDR3 DNA: TGTGCCAGCAGCGTAGCTAGCGGGGGAAGTAGCACCGGGGAGCTGTTTTTT